Following are 16 T cell receptor beta chains from one sample sequenced in a study of T cells after yellow fever vaccination. MiXCR, run by TCRdb on the 5' RACE reads, gives a single entry per CDR3 protein. The sample has 450,000 to 600,000 distinct CDR3 sequences; 13% are singletons. Sequenced here: PBMCs, sampled on the day of the yellow fever booster vaccination. Source of these receptors: a man aged 25-45 years who received the YFV17D yellow fever vaccine.

This clonotype was seen once. This chain connects TRBV29-1 to TRBJ1-1, with D unclear. CDR3 size: 12 residues. V dropped 7 bases and J dropped 5 bases, with 14 bases sitting between them. The germline gives CDR1 SQVTM, CDR2 ANQGSEA. DNA for the CDR3: TGCAGCGCAACTAGGGTAGGGACTGAAGCTTTCTTT. Residues: CSATRVGTEAFF. Full variable domain (remainder filled in from reference TRBV29-1 and TRBJ1-1): SAVISQKPSRDICQRGTSLTIQCQVDSQVTMMFWYRQQPGQSLTLIATANQGSEATYESGFVIDKFPISRPNLTFSTLTVSNMSPEDSSIYLCSATRVGTEAFFGQGTRLTVV.

The chain is built from TRBV18 and TRBJ2-1, with 7 positions matching TRBD1. Germline values: CDR1 KGHSH, CDR2 LQKENI. Unmatched junction bases numbered 2, after V lost 6 bases and J lost 9 bases. The CDR3 runs 11 residues. The CDR3 spells CASSRQGEQFF. CDR3 sequence (DNA): TGTGCCAGCTCCAGACAGGGTGAGCAGTTCTTC.

V is TRBV20-1 and J is TRBJ2-5, with 8 bases that match TRBD2. The length of the CDR3 is 16 residues. Germline lookup yields CDR1 DFQATT and CDR2 SNEGSKA (reference sequence). The V and J ends lost 0 bases and 5 bases, in that order; junction bases with no gene match: 11. The CDR3 DNA is TGCAGTGCTAGAGATCGGACGGGAGGGTTATCGGAGACCCAGTACTTC. This encodes CSARDRTGGLSETQYF.

This chain uses TRBV10-2 with TRBJ2-2; the match to TRBD2 covers 13 bases. Per germline, CDR1 WSHSY and CDR2 SAAADI. The CDR3 is 18 amino acids. This chain's CDR3 is CAVAGTSGIGGITGELFF. The CDR3 DNA is TGCGCTGTTGCCGGGACTAGCGGGATTGGGGGCATCACCGGGGAGCTGTTTTTT.

The chain has TRBV6-2 or TRBV6-3 and TRBJ2-1, with D possibly matching TRBD2 (5 bases). Germline V CDR1 and CDR2: MNHEY, SVGEGT. The CDR3 has 16 amino acids. The V end lost 3 bases, the J end lost 4 bases, and 16 bases lay between the germline ends. The DNA of the CDR3 is TGTGCCAGCAGTTATTCAGCGGAGCCGTCATACAATGAGCAGTTCTTC. The encoded protein is CASSYSAEPSYNEQFF.

This rearrangement joins TRBV11-2 to TRBJ2-4; D is possibly TRBD2 (6 bases). In germline, CDR1 is SGHAT, CDR2 FQNNGV. V gave up 3 bases and J gave up 1 base, with 19 bases separating them. The CDR3 extends over 18 amino acids. The chain's CDR3 is CASSFDAGRLWAKNIQYF. CDR3 sequence (DNA): TGTGCCAGCAGCTTCGATGCGGGGCGCCTCTGGGCCAAAAACATTCAGTACTTC.

This clonotype was picked up a small number of times. The J gene is TRBJ2-2, the V gene TRBV6-1; D is uncertain. V was cut by 5 bases and J by 7 bases, with 14 bases left in between. Per germline, CDR1 MNHNS and CDR2 SASEGT. The length of the CDR3 is 14 residues. CDR3 residues: CASSPRGRNGELFF. Written as DNA, the CDR3 is TGTGCCAGCAGTCCCAGAGGAAGGAACGGGGAGCTGTTTTTT.

In nucleotides, the CDR3 is TGTGCCAGCAGCCTGACAGGGTTCGCGGGAGGGCAGACAGATACGCAGTATTTT. It encodes CASSLTGFAGGQTDTQYF. This sequence joins TRBV11-2 and TRBJ2-3; TRBD2 matches 9 bases. This CDR3 is built from 18 residues. With 5 bases clipped from V and 3 bases from J, the junction kept 15 bases outside the gene matches. Germline CDR1 SGHAT, CDR2 FQNNGV.

Only a few counts were recorded for this clonotype. The V call is TRBV30, the J call TRBJ1-1; 8 bases are shared with TRBD1. J gave up 1 base and V 8 bases, and 3 bases lay outside the gene matches. The germline V gene has CDR1 GTSNPN and CDR2 SVGIG (reference sequence). The CDR3 is 12 amino acids. In DNA form, the CDR3 reads TGTGCCACGGGGACAGGGAACACTGAAGCTTTCTTT. Its translation is CATGTGNTEAFF.

The J gene is TRBJ1-4, the V gene TRBV28; 9 nucleotides agree with TRBD1. The CDR3 is 15 amino acids. V trimming: 6 bases; J trimming: 8 bases; junction bases outside the gene matches: 10. The V gene's germline CDR1 is MDHEN and CDR2 SYDVKM. CDR3 coding DNA: TGTGCCAGCAGAGCACAGGGGGCATTAGGGGAAAAACTGTTTTTT. Translated: CASRAQGALGEKLFF. Full variable domain (missing parts from reference TRBV28 and TRBJ1-4): DVKVTQSSRYLVKRTGEKVFLECVQDMDHENMFWYRQDPGLGLRLIYFSYDVKMKEKGDIPEGYSVSREKKERFSLILESASTNQTSMYLCASRAQGALGEKLFFGSGTQLSVL.

This rearrangement joins TRBV12-3 or TRBV12-4 to TRBJ2-4, with D tentatively TRBD1 (5 bases). The CDR3 is 14 amino acids. Deletions cut 6 bases from V and 7 bases from J, with 16 bases between. In DNA form, the CDR3 reads TGTGCCAGCAGCCAGTCGGGCAGGGATAACATTCAGTACTTC. Translated: CASSQSGRDNIQYF.

The chain has TRBV28 and TRBJ2-5; no firm D call. V lost 2 bases to trimming and J lost 2 bases, with 12 bases between them. Germline-derived CDR1 and CDR2 are MDHEN and SYDVKM. The CDR3 consists of 15 residues. The CDR3, as DNA: TGTGCCAGCAGTTTAATCGCCCAGCTACAAGAGACCCAGTACTTC. It encodes CASSLIAQLQETQYF.

The chain combines TRBV6-2 or TRBV6-3 with TRBJ2-3; 7 bases agree with TRBD1. CDR1 MNHEY and CDR2 SVGEGT come from the germline V gene. V trimming: 2 bases; J trimming: 5 bases; junction bases outside the gene matches: 4. The length of the CDR3 is 14 residues. The CDR3 loop is CASSYRGRQDTQYF. CDR3 sequence (DNA): TGTGCCAGCAGTTACAGGGGGCGCCAAGATACGCAGTATTTT.

This clonotype was counted a few times. The gene calls are TRBV20-1 and TRBJ2-3, with D tentatively TRBD1 or TRBD2 (6 bases each). The CDR3 has 16 amino acids. V was shortened by 3 bases and J by 4 bases, with 20 bases between the two germline ends. Looked up from germline, CDR1 is DFQATT and CDR2 is SNEGSKA (reference sequence). This CDR3 is CSASLPGAKTPDTQYF. DNA of the CDR3: TGCAGTGCTAGCTTACCGGGGGCCAAGACCCCAGATACGCAGTATTTT.

The chain couples TRBV9 to TRBJ1-4; the D gene is possibly TRBD1 (6 bases). There are 15 residues in the CDR3. CDR1 and CDR2 (germline): SGDLS, YYNGEE. The ends were cut back, 0 bases at V and 3 bases at J, with 9 bases in the middle. In DNA, the CDR3 is TGTGCCAGCAGCGTAGAGGGGGAACCTAATGAAAAACTGTTTTTT. It specifies CASSVEGEPNEKLFF. The full variable domain, completed using reference TRBV9 and TRBJ1-4, is DSGVTQTPKHLITATGQRVTLRCSPRSGDLSVYWYQQSLDQGLQFLIQYYNGEERAKGNILERFSAQQFPDLHSELNLSSLELGDSALYFCASSVEGEPNEKLFFGSGTQLSVL.

The rearrangement uses TRBV19 and TRBJ2-1, with unresolved D. Between the trimmed V and J ends, which lost 8 bases and 0 bases, there was a span of 17 bases. CDR3 size: 16 residues. CDR1 LNHDA and CDR2 SQIVND come from the germline V gene (reference sequence). CDR3 in amino acids: CASRTPGTSSYNEQFF. The DNA of the CDR3 is TGTGCCAGTCGGACCCCGGGTACCAGCTCCTACAATGAGCAGTTCTTC.